The source of this TCR beta chain is a study of patients and donors after allogeneic stem cell transplantation. Each CDR3 protein gets one entry after TCRdb re-called the RT-PCR reads with MiXCR. The data show about 960,000 distinct CDR3 sequences, around 17% seen once. CDR1 is SGHRS, CDR2 YFSETQ, per germline. The V end lost 0 bases, the J end lost 2 bases, and 10 bases lay between the germline ends. This CDR3 has 15 residues. The TCR comes from a human donor who was either an allogeneic HSCT recipient or a stem cell or donor lymphocyte infusion donor (not recorded which). It is not recorded whose cells these are; they may come from a transplant donor. Sequencing was carried out using blood, either unsorted or a sorted T cell fraction (not recorded which). This chain uses TRBV5-1 with TRBJ2-3; D could derive from TRBD1 or TRBD2 (5 bases each). The CDR3 is CASSLAGDPTDTQYF. The CDR3 region has the DNA TGCGCCAGCAGCTTGGCCGGGGACCCCACAGATACGCAGTATTTT.